Shown below are 17 T cell receptor beta chains from a single sample sequenced in a study of cytomegalovirus exposure and HLA in healthy donors. The PCR employed 60 Vbeta primers together with 13 Jbeta primers. The assay was immunoSEQ multiplex PCR, and TCRdb's table has in-frame clones only and misses some. This sample has 90,000 to 100,000 clones, with around 66% found just once. The specimen sequenced was PBMCs. These receptors originate from a man under 40 in good health and CMV-seronegative.

J is TRBJ2-2 and V is TRBV2, with a weak D call TRBD1 (5 bases). In germline, CDR1 is SNHLY, CDR2 FYNNEI. The CDR3 totals 14 residues. Trimming left V 6 bases short and J 7 bases short, with 15 bases between. Here the CDR3 reads CASSYRTSDGELFF. The CDR3 DNA follows: TGTGCCAGCAGCTACAGGACATCTGACGGGGAGCTGTTTTTT.

In its sample, this clone was seen a few times. CDR3 region: CASPGRGKNNEQFF. In DNA, the CDR3 is TGTGCCAGTCCCGGGAGGGGGAAGAACAATGAGCAGTTCTTC. V usage is TRBV19 and J usage is TRBJ2-1; 8 nucleotides line up with TRBD2. V shed 8 bases and J 5 bases; nucleotides not matched to a gene: 8. The germline gives CDR1 LNHDA, CDR2 SQIVND (reference sequence). This CDR3 region has 14 residues.

V usage is TRBV7-2 and J usage is TRBJ2-2, with unresolved D. CDR1 SGHTA and CDR2 FQGNSA come from the germline V gene. The CDR3 extends over 14 amino acids. The germline V and J ends were trimmed by 8 bases and 1 base, with 11 bases remaining between them. The CDR3 here is CASLRRLNTGELFF. Here the CDR3 DNA reads TGTGCCAGCCTCCGGCGGCTGAACACCGGGGAGCTGTTTTTT.

The rearrangement joins TRBV4-3 to TRBJ1-6; a weak D match, TRBD1 (6 bases). Germline CDR1 reads LGHNA; CDR2 reads YSLEER. Trimming shortened V by 0 bases and J by 10 bases, and 16 bases separated the two germline ends. There are 16 residues in the CDR3. CDR3 coding DNA: TGCGCCAGCAGCCAAGATCTCGGGCAGGGGAACTCACCCCTCCACTTT. Amino acids: CASSQDLGQGNSPLHF.

The gene calls are TRBV19 and TRBJ1-5; D gene ambiguous. V was cut by 3 bases and J by 1 base, with 7 bases left in between. Germline loops: CDR1 LNHDA, CDR2 SQIVND (reference sequence). This CDR3 is 14 amino acids long. The CDR3, as DNA: TGTGCCAGTAGTATCCGTGTCAGCAATCAGCCCCAGCATTTT. This codes for CASSIRVSNQPQHF.

The CDR3 loop is CASSLVATGGVQYF. Written as DNA, the CDR3 is TGTGCCAGCAGCTTAGTCGCGACAGGAGGTGTGCAGTACTTC. This chain uses TRBV11-2 with TRBJ2-7, with TRBD1 as a possible D gene (6 bases). Trimming removed 1 base at V and 9 bases at J, with 16 bases between. CDR1 and CDR2 from the germline V gene are SGHAT and FQNNGV. This CDR3 comprises 14 residues.

This clone has only a few counts. The chain is built from TRBV5-1 and TRBJ2-7, with TRBD2 identical over 12 bases. CDR1 is SGHRS, CDR2 YFSETQ, per germline. CDR3 length equals 16 residues. The V segment lost 4 bases and the J segment 0 bases; nucleotides outside the gene matches: 5. DNA of the CDR3: TGCGCCAGCAGCCGATCGACTAGCGGGAGCTCCTACGAGCAGTACTTC. Its translation: CASSRSTSGSSYEQYF.

A few counts support this clone. The V and J genes are TRBV27 and TRBJ2-7; maybe TRBD1 (5 bases). This CDR3 is 11 amino acids long. CDR1 is MNHEY and CDR2 is SMNVEV in the germline V gene (reference sequence). V gave up 5 bases and J gave up 6 bases, with 8 bases separating them. In nucleotides, the CDR3 is TGTGCCAGCAGTCAGGGTTTCGAGCAGTACTTC. Translated: CASSQGFEQYF.

Here the CDR3 reads CASSQQGQETQYF. DNA for the CDR3: TGTGCCAGCAGCCAACAGGGCCAAGAGACCCAGTACTTC. The rearrangement uses TRBV11-3 and TRBJ2-5, with D perhaps matching TRBD1 (6 bases). Between the trimmed V and J ends, which lost 5 bases and 1 base, there was a span of 8 bases. This CDR3 has 13 amino acids. CDR1 and CDR2 from the germline V gene are SGHNT and YENEEA.

This sequence joins TRBV7-3 and TRBJ1-1; D uncertain. Trimming cost V 3 bases and J 0 bases, with 5 bases left between them. Germline CDR1 and CDR2: SGHTA and FQGTGA. This CDR3 comprises 13 residues. The CDR3 reads CASSFSVNTEAFF. For the CDR3, the DNA is TGTGCCAGCAGCTTCTCGGTGAACACTGAAGCTTTCTTT.

This clone was observed a single time. The rearrangement links TRBV6-7 to TRBJ2-2; 12 bases line up with TRBD2. TRBV6-7 is marked as an open reading frame, function uncertain. CDR3 length: 18 residues. V dropped 0 bases and J dropped 0; count of bases not matched to a gene: 2. Here the CDR3 DNA reads TGTGCCAGCAGTTACTCCACTAGCGGGGGGCCGAACACCGGGGAGCTGTTTTTT. Amino acid sequence: CASSYSTSGGPNTGELFF.

This sequence joins TRBV30 and TRBJ1-5; 10 bases align to TRBD1. Germline CDR1 GTSNPN, CDR2 SVGIG (reference sequence). The ends lost 3 bases at V and 1 base at J; junction bases unmatched: 9. There are 17 residues in the CDR3. CDR3 sequence (DNA): TGTGCCTGGAGCAGAATGACAGGGGGCGGGAGCAATCAGCCCCAGCATTTT. It encodes CAWSRMTGGGSNQPQHF.

The CDR3 bases are TGTGCCAGCAGTTCGGCCCTTAGCCGAGTCACTGAAGCTTTCTTT. Encoded protein: CASSSALSRVTEAFF. The chain recombines TRBV27 with TRBJ1-1; D remains unclear. Per germline, CDR1 MNHEY and CDR2 SMNVEV (reference sequence). Trimming removed 4 bases at V and 4 bases at J, with 16 bases between. This CDR3 region has 15 residues.

The J gene is TRBJ1-2, the V gene TRBV27, with D hard to call. Germline lookup yields CDR1 MNHEY and CDR2 SMNVEV (reference sequence). The CDR3 extends over 13 amino acids. Trimming removed 3 bases at V and 6 bases at J, with 11 bases between. The CDR3 is CASSLVPIDGYTF. CDR3 DNA: TGTGCCAGCAGTTTGGTACCCATAGATGGCTACACCTTC.

The rearrangement links TRBV28 to TRBJ2-1, with 8 bases matching TRBD1. The CDR3 contains 15 residues. The junction had 3 bases not matched to a gene; V was cut back by 3 bases and J by 2 bases. Germline values: CDR1 MDHEN, CDR2 SYDVKM. CDR3 nucleotides: TGTGCCAGCAGTTTGTGGGACAGGACCTACAATGAGCAGTTCTTC. Protein product: CASSLWDRTYNEQFF.

There are a few counts of this clone. V and J are TRBV4-1 and TRBJ2-1, with TRBD2 identical over 8 bases. The CDR3 has 14 residues. Per germline, CDR1 MGHRA and CDR2 YSYEKL. V lost 6 bases and J lost 6; bases outside the gene matches: 7. In DNA, the CDR3 is TGCGCCAGCAGACCGCCGGGACTAGTCAATGAGCAGTTCTTC. It encodes CASRPPGLVNEQFF.

The chain is built from TRBV6-5 and TRBJ2-7; 7 bases match TRBD1. This CDR3 region has 13 residues. The ends lost 5 bases at V and 2 bases at J; junction bases unmatched: 3. Germline CDR1 reads MNHEY; CDR2 reads SVGAGI. The CDR3 region is CASSQDRTYEQYF. The CDR3, as DNA: TGTGCCAGCAGTCAGGACAGGACCTACGAGCAGTACTTC.